This passage covers 30 T cell receptor beta chains from one sample sequenced in a study of blood T cell repertoires in COVID-19 (TCRdb year 2020). The library was made by the immunoSEQ multiplex PCR assay. The table comes from immuneACCESS by way of TCRdb, which keeps in-frame sequences with V and J called. Part of the clones is missing from these tables; in studies checked, under half for an unresolved V gene and the rest for unknown reasons. This sample gives around 110,000 clones in total; approximately 87% of them show up just once. The ten most abundant clones make up 2% to 2.5% of the sample. Sequences were obtained from peripheral blood. The source is a man aged 25-45 years with acute or convalescent COVID-19.

This rearrangement joins TRBV19 to TRBJ1-2, with TRBD1 as a possible D gene (5 bases). This CDR3 has 16 amino acids. V lost 5 bases and J lost 5, with 21 bases in between. Germline V gene data show CDR1 as LNHDA and CDR2 as SQIVND (reference sequence). The CDR3 loop is CASSWTPMPLSYGYTF. CDR3 DNA: TGTGCCAGTAGTTGGACACCGATGCCCCTCTCATATGGCTACACCTTC. Based on the CDR3 plus reference TRBV19 and TRBJ1-2, the full variable domain is DGGITQSPKYLFRKEGQNVTLSCEQNLNHDAMYWYRQDPGQGLRLIYYSQIVNDFQKGDIAEGYSVSREKKESFPLTVTSAQKNPTAFYLCASSWTPMPLSYGYTFGSGTRLTVV.

The rearrangement links TRBV2 to TRBJ1-6; 11 bases map to TRBD1. Germline V gene lookup returns CDR1 SNHLY and CDR2 FYNNEI. CDR3 length: 14 residues. J gave up 10 bases and V 7 bases, and 6 bases lay outside the gene matches. Written as DNA, the CDR3 is TGTGCCAGCACACCGGGACAGGGGGGATCACCCCTCCACTTT. Its translation is CASTPGQGGSPLHF.

V gene TRBV30 combines with J gene TRBJ1-3; possible D gene TRBD1, 5 bases. The V and J ends lost 3 bases and 8 bases respectively, with 8 bases between them. This CDR3 is 11 amino acids long. In germline, CDR1 is GTSNPN, CDR2 SVGIG (reference sequence). CDR3 in DNA: TGTGCCTGGAGAACAGGCGACACCATATATTTT. This encodes CAWRTGDTIYF. The variable domain in full, completed from reference TRBV30 and TRBJ1-3, reads SQTIHQWPATLVQPVGSPLSLECTVEGTSNPNLYWYRQAAGRGLQLLFYSVGIGQISSEVPQNLSASRPQDRQFILSSKKLLLSDSGFYLCAWRTGDTIYFGEGSWLTVV.

The chain carries TRBV4-1 and TRBJ1-1, with D uncertain. This CDR3 spans 13 amino acids. The germline V and J ends were trimmed by 2 bases and 3 bases, with 7 bases remaining between them. CDR1 is MGHRA, CDR2 YSYEKL, per germline. The CDR3 loop is CASSQQSDTEAFF. In nucleotides, the CDR3 is TGCGCCAGCAGCCAACAATCGGACACTGAAGCTTTCTTT.

The CDR3 spells CASSDKPGTGNSPLHF. The CDR3 nucleotides are TGTGCCAGCAGTGACAAGCCCGGGACAGGGAATTCACCCCTCCACTTT. V gene TRBV6-4 combines with J gene TRBJ1-6, with TRBD1 matching 9 bases. Germline CDR1 is MRHNA and CDR2 is SNTAGT. The trim removed 2 bases at V and 7 bases at J, leaving 6 bases unmatched. CDR3 length equals 16 residues.

This clone was observed a few times. J is TRBJ1-2 and V is TRBV6-5; TRBD1 matches 7 bases. J gave up 2 bases and V 7 bases, and 10 bases lay outside the gene matches. The V gene's germline CDR1 is MNHEY and CDR2 SVGAGI. The length of the CDR3 is 15 residues. The CDR3 DNA follows: TGTGCCAGCACCGTTACGGCAGGGGGGAACTATGGCTACACCTTC. Encoded protein: CASTVTAGGNYGYTF.

Here the CDR3 reads CSVDPQGTEAFF. The CDR3 coding sequence is TGCAGCGTTGATCCTCAGGGCACTGAAGCTTTCTTT. The chain carries TRBV29-1 and TRBJ1-1, with D possibly matching TRBD1 (5 bases). The V end was cut by 3 bases, the J end by 4 bases, with 9 bases between. The CDR3 spans 12 residues. From germline, CDR1 is SQVTM and CDR2 ANQGSEA.

J is TRBJ1-1 and V is TRBV7-9, with D unclear. V was clipped by 5 bases and J by 6 bases, with 16 bases between them. Germline V CDR1 and CDR2: SEHNR, FQNEAQ (reference sequence). The CDR3 is 14 residues long. The CDR3 DNA is TGTGCCAGCAGCCCCCTGGGCAGATCGGCTGAAGCTTTCTTT. This encodes CASSPLGRSAEAFF.

The rearrangement uses TRBV5-3 and TRBJ2-7; weak D call: TRBD2 (5 bases). TRBV5-3 is an ORF for which the function is uncertain. The V end was cut by 4 bases, the J end by 2 bases, with 16 bases between. The CDR3 is 15 amino acids. The CDR3 here is CARSTDSENAYEQYV. The DNA for the CDR3 is TGTGCCAGAAGCACGGACTCCGAAAACGCCTACGAGCAGTACGTC.

The chain links TRBV13 to TRBJ2-2, with D perhaps matching TRBD2 (5 bases). Trimming pared 6 bases from V and 5 bases from J, leaving 13 bases between. Germline CDR1 reads PRHDT; CDR2 reads FYEKMQ (reference sequence). This CDR3 is 14 amino acids long. CDR3 amino acids: CASSLMWETGELFF. DNA of the CDR3: TGTGCCAGCAGTCTCATGTGGGAGACCGGGGAGCTGTTTTTT.

The chain has TRBV4-3 and TRBJ1-5; D remains unclear. The germline gives CDR1 LGHNA, CDR2 YSLEER. This CDR3 has 17 residues. Trimming removed 0 bases from V and 7 bases from J, with 19 bases in between. CDR3 loop: CASSQDLTGIGVQPQHF. In DNA, the CDR3 is TGCGCCAGCAGCCAAGATCTAACCGGGATCGGGGTACAGCCCCAGCATTTT.

V is TRBV30 and J is TRBJ2-7; D remains unclear. The CDR3 sequence is 14 residues long. Germline CDR1 and CDR2: GTSNPN and SVGIG (reference sequence). Trimming took off 0 bases at V and 6 bases at J, with 15 bases between the two ends. The CDR3 DNA follows: TGTGCCTGGAGTGTGAGCCCAGGCGTCGTCGAGCAGTACTTC. It yields the protein CAWSVSPGVVEQYF.

V usage is TRBV11-3 and J usage is TRBJ2-1; 14 bases align to TRBD2. The CDR3 contains 16 residues. CDR1 is SGHNT and CDR2 is YENEEA in the germline V gene. The junction had 3 bases not matched to a gene; V was cut back by 5 bases and J by 3 bases. Here the CDR3 DNA reads TGTGCCAGCAGCCCCGGGACTAGCGGGGGCTACAATGAGCAGTTCTTC. Residues: CASSPGTSGGYNEQFF.

The rearrangement uses TRBV7-2 and TRBJ1-1; 7 positions match TRBD1. V trimming: 5 bases; J trimming: 5 bases; junction bases outside the gene matches: 8. This CDR3 contains 14 residues. Germline V gene sequence: CDR1 SGHTA, CDR2 FQGNSA. CDR3: CASSARGGRTEAFF. CDR3 bases: TGTGCCAGCAGCGCGCGAGGGGGCCGGACTGAAGCTTTCTTT.

This sequence joins TRBV29-1 and TRBJ1-1; D is uncertain. Trimming cost V 6 bases and J 1 base, with 6 bases left between them. Germline V gene lookup returns CDR1 SQVTM and CDR2 ANQGSEA. This CDR3 spans 11 amino acids. CDR3 loop: CSVFGNTEAFF. For the CDR3, the DNA is TGCAGCGTCTTCGGGAACACTGAAGCTTTCTTT.

V usage is TRBV14 and J usage is TRBJ1-6; TRBD1 matches 8 bases. There are 15 residues in the CDR3. In germline, CDR1 is SGHDN, CDR2 FVKESK. Unmatched junction bases numbered 11, after V lost 4 bases and J lost 12 bases. In DNA, the CDR3 is TGTGCCAGCAGCCTTAACCGGGACAGGCTTCGACCCCTCCACTTT. This codes for CASSLNRDRLRPLHF.

This clone was found a few times. The chain uses TRBV4-3 and TRBJ2-3; TRBD1 aligns across 9 bases. V lost 4 bases and J lost 2; bases outside the gene matches: 7. The CDR3 length is 16 residues. Germline CDR1 reads LGHNA; CDR2 reads YSLEER. The CDR3 DNA sequence: TGCGCCAGCAGCCCGAGGGACAGGGAGTACACAGATACGCAGTATTTT. Translation gives CASSPRDREYTDTQYF.

V usage is TRBV30 and J usage is TRBJ2-1, with 12 bases matching TRBD2. The V gene end was trimmed by 5 bases and the J gene end by 6 bases; junction bases not matched to a gene: 5. The CDR3 loop spans 14 amino acids. Germline V lookup: CDR1 GTSNPN, CDR2 SVGIG (reference sequence). The CDR3 nucleotides read TGTGCCTGGGATACTAGCGGGGGGCCCAATGAGCAGTTCTTC. Its protein product is CAWDTSGGPNEQFF.

The CDR3 sequence: CASSQKGRTDTQYF. CDR3 bases: TGCGCCAGCAGTCAAAAGGGGCGCACAGATACGCAGTATTTT. V and J are TRBV23-1 and TRBJ2-3; D possibly corresponds to TRBD1 (5 bases). TRBV23-1 is an open reading frame, and its role is uncertain. Trimming left V 2 bases short and J 1 base short, with 7 bases between. The CDR3 contains 14 residues.

This chain uses TRBV7-9 with TRBJ2-5; D is perhaps TRBD1 (5 bases). Trimming took 5 bases from V and 2 from J, leaving 9 bases between them. The CDR3 loop spans 13 amino acids. Germline V CDR1 and CDR2: SEHNR, FQNEAQ (reference sequence). The CDR3 DNA sequence: TGTGCCAGCAGCAGACGACAGCAAGAGACCCAGTACTTC. Encoded protein: CASSRRQQETQYF.

The chain carries TRBV27 and TRBJ1-5; 10 bases map to TRBD1. The ends lost 0 bases at V and 4 bases at J; junction bases unmatched: 12. CDR1 and CDR2 from the germline V gene are MNHEY and SMNVEV (reference sequence). CDR3 length: 19 amino acids. CDR3: CASSLSGTGAAYGNQPQHF. The CDR3 DNA reads TGTGCCAGCAGTTTATCTGGGACAGGGGCAGCCTACGGAAATCAGCCCCAGCATTTT.

The chain combines TRBV12-5 with TRBJ1-5, with a weak D call TRBD1 (5 bases). Germline V gene sequence: CDR1 LGHNT, CDR2 FRNRAP. V was trimmed by 2 bases and J by 5 bases, leaving 25 bases between them. The CDR3 sequence is 19 residues long. The CDR3 coding sequence is TGTGCTAGTGGTTTGAGTAGGGGAGGGGTCAGGGCAGGGTATCAGCCCCAGCATTTT. Residues: CASGLSRGGVRAGYQPQHF.

The J gene is TRBJ2-5, the V gene TRBV25-1; the D gene is possibly TRBD2 (6 bases). The V gene's germline CDR1 is MGHDK and CDR2 SYGVNS. The V and J ends lost 4 bases and 9 bases respectively, with 6 bases between them. The CDR3 has 10 residues. The CDR3 loop reads CASSGGAQYF. The DNA of the CDR3 is TGTGCCAGCAGTGGGGGGGCCCAGTACTTC.

The genes are TRBV12-5 and TRBJ2-2; a possible D gene is TRBD1 (5 bases). The CDR3 spans 14 residues. Trimming took 8 bases from V and 6 from J, leaving 16 bases between them. CDR1 is LGHNT, CDR2 FRNRAP, per germline. The CDR3, as DNA: TGTGCTAGTCAGACAGATATTTGGGCCGGGGAGCTGTTTTTT. Its protein product is CASQTDIWAGELFF.

The chain combines TRBV12-5 with TRBJ1-5; 7 bases map to TRBD1. Trimming removed 5 bases from V and 6 bases from J; junction bases left unmatched: 7. The CDR3 is 14 residues long. Germline CDR1 reads LGHNT; CDR2 reads FRNRAP. The CDR3 is CASGEQGRGQPQHF. The DNA of the CDR3 is TGTGCTAGTGGTGAACAGGGGCGAGGTCAGCCCCAGCATTTT.

CDR3 sequence: CASSAYTNYGYTF. Written as DNA, the CDR3 is TGTGCCAGCAGTGCTTACACAAACTATGGCTACACCTTC. The chain carries TRBV25-1 and TRBJ1-2; the D is unclear. Deletions cut 4 bases from V and 2 bases from J, with 8 bases between. This CDR3 region has 13 residues. Germline-derived CDR1 and CDR2 are MGHDK and SYGVNS.

The chain couples TRBV18 to TRBJ2-3, with 11 bases fitting TRBD2. Germline-derived CDR1 and CDR2 are KGHSH and LQKENI. V dropped 2 bases and J dropped 2; count of bases not matched to a gene: 3. This CDR3 spans 16 amino acids. This chain's CDR3 is CASSPGTSGITDTQYF. CDR3 in DNA: TGTGCCAGCTCACCAGGGACTAGCGGAATCACAGATACGCAGTATTTT.

The rearrangement joins TRBV5-1 to TRBJ2-2, with 8 bases that match TRBD2. The CDR3 contains 16 residues. V dropped 0 bases and J dropped 8; count of bases not matched to a gene: 9. The germline gives CDR1 SGHRS, CDR2 YFSETQ. DNA of the CDR3: TGCGCCAGCAGCTTGGACCCAGGAAGCGGGAGAGGGGAGCTGTTTTTT. It encodes CASSLDPGSGRGELFF.

In regard to this clone: Being one base from a much bigger clone, this may be a read error. The chain couples TRBV6-4 to TRBJ2-3, with 10 bases fitting TRBD1. This CDR3 is built from 14 residues. CDR1 and CDR2 (germline): MRHNA, SNTAGT. J lost 4 bases, V lost 3 bases, and 1 base had no gene match. The CDR3 DNA is TGTGCCAGCAGTGAAGGACAGGGGGCAGATACGCAGTATTTT. It yields the protein CASSEGQGADTQYF.

The J gene is TRBJ1-5, the V gene TRBV19; the D gene is possibly TRBD1 (6 bases). V was pared by 2 bases and J by 9 bases, with 14 bases between. Germline V gene sequence: CDR1 LNHDA, CDR2 SQIVND (reference sequence). This CDR3 spans 14 amino acids. The CDR3 DNA follows: TGTGCCAGTAGTATATCGGGGGGCGAGGGGCCCCAGCATTTT. Its protein is CASSISGGEGPQHF.